The rows below give T cell receptor beta chains drawn from one sample of a study of radiotherapy plus CTLA-4 blockade in lung cancer. Here immunoSEQ multiplex PCR was the method, and the copy in TCRdb shows in-frame clones only, minus some. In the table there are about 95,000 clones, under 90% of which are singletons. The sequencing used peripheral blood, collected from a patient treated with radiotherapy plus ipilimumab. These receptors originate from a human donor with non-small cell lung cancer who had stable disease on radiotherapy plus ipilimumab. Each CDR3 is given with its conserved first and last residue. The order of the fields is V gene, D gene, clone size, J gene, CDR3 protein, CDR3 DNA. The D gene is left open where the match is weak. Clone size is shown for a subset of rows, as once, few, many or a class of expanded clone.

>TRBV5-5|TRBD2|-|TRBJ2-7
CASSPERGSVEQYF
TGTGCCAGCAGCCCTGAGCGGGGTTCGGTCGAGCAGTACTTC
>TRBV30|TRBD1|-|TRBJ2-7
CALTGEPYEQYF
TGTGCCCTGACAGGGGAACCCTACGAGCAGTACTTC
>TRBV6-1|-|-|TRBJ2-3
CASSELPNSSTDTQYF
TGTGCCAGCAGTGAACTCCCGAATAGCAGTACGGATACGCAGTATTTT
>TRBV19|-|-|TRBJ1-4
CASSYDLTEKLFF
TGTGCCAGTAGTTATGATTTGACCGAAAAACTGTTTTTT
>TRBV28|-|-|TRBJ2-5
CASSPRTVHEGETQYF
TGTGCCAGCAGTCCCCGGACGGTACACGAGGGAGAGACCCAGTACTTC
>TRBV5-1|TRBD1|-|TRBJ2-2
CASSSVPGQANTGELFF
TGCGCCAGCAGCTCCGTGCCGGGACAGGCGAACACCGGGGAGCTGTTTTTT
>TRBV6-6|-|-|TRBJ2-7
CASSSVPADLLYEQYF
TGTGCCAGCAGTTCGGTCCCAGCGGACCTTCTCTACGAGCAGTACTTC
>TRBV19|-|-|TRBJ1-3
CASSITVSGNTIYF
TGTGCCAGTAGTATTACGGTCTCTGGAAACACCATATATTTT
>TRBV6-6|-|-|TRBJ1-4
CASREGGGGREKLFF
TGTGCCAGCAGGGAAGGGGGGGGAGGAAGGGAAAAACTGTTTTTT
>TRBV28|-|-|TRBJ2-7
CASSFPSLGEQYF
TGTGCCAGCAGTTTCCCCTCTCTCGGGGAGCAGTACTTC
>TRBV7-3|TRBD2|-|TRBJ2-7
CASSSGLAGVSEQYF
TGTGCCAGCAGCTCCGGACTAGCGGGAGTGTCCGAGCAGTACTTC
>TRBV10-2|-|-|TRBJ1-5
CASSDTGKGVNQPQHF
TGCGCCAGCAGTGATACAGGGAAGGGCGTCAATCAGCCCCAGCATTTT
>TRBV19|-|-|TRBJ1-4
CASRRSTLNEKLFF
TGTGCCAGTAGGCGCAGTACCCTAAATGAAAAACTGTTTTTT
>TRBV28|-|once|TRBJ1-2
CASSAPGRGGGYGYTF
TGTGCCAGCAGTGCCCCTGGGAGGGGAGGTGGCTATGGCTACACCTTC
>TRBV15|-|-|TRBJ2-3
CATSRDRGLASTDTQYF
TGTGCCACCAGCAGAGATCGAGGGCTAGCTAGCACAGATACGCAGTATTTT
>TRBV6-6|-|-|TRBJ2-3
CASSTTETDTQYF
TGTGCCAGCAGTACAACAGAAACAGATACGCAGTATTTT
>TRBV4-2|-|-|TRBJ2-6
CASSQDLAASGANVLTF
TGTGCCAGCAGCCAAGATTTAGCGGCCTCTGGGGCCAACGTCCTGACTTTC
>TRBV6-5|-|-|TRBJ1-1
CASSYGMGNTEAFF
TGTGCCAGCAGTTACGGGATGGGGAACACTGAAGCTTTCTTT
>TRBV18|-|-|TRBJ1-1
CASSPASLNTEAFF
TGTGCCAGCTCACCCGCCAGCCTAAACACTGAAGCTTTCTTT
>TRBV6-6|-|-|TRBJ1-1
CASSLRGSEAFF
TGTGCCAGCAGCCTAAGGGGGTCTGAAGCTTTCTTT
>TRBV28|-|-|TRBJ2-2
CASSHRVHTGELFF
TGTGCCAGCAGCCACAGGGTCCATACCGGGGAGCTGTTTTTT
>TRBV5-6|-|-|TRBJ1-2
CASSDLDRDYGYTF
TGTGCCAGCAGCGACTTAGACAGAGACTATGGCTACACCTTC
>TRBV28|TRBD1|few|TRBJ2-2
CASTRQGVGGNTGELFF
TGTGCCAGCACCCGACAGGGTGTCGGAGGGAACACCGGGGAGCTGTTTTTT
>TRBV6-1|TRBD1|-|TRBJ2-2
CASRGTVITGELFF
TGTGCCAGCCGAGGGACAGTCATCACCGGGGAGCTGTTTTTT
>TRBV28|-|-|TRBJ1-4
CASSFRAGDEKLFF
TGTGCCAGCAGTTTTAGGGCAGGGGATGAAAAACTGTTTTTT
>TRBV25-1|-|-|TRBJ1-3
CAVRSGNTIYF
TGTGCCGTCCGCTCTGGAAACACCATATATTTT
>TRBV6-1|-|-|TRBJ1-1
CASSEAQGPYEAFF
TGTGCCAGCAGTGAAGCCCAGGGACCTTATGAAGCTTTCTTT
>TRBV18|TRBD1|-|TRBJ2-1
CASSPEQGANEQFF
TGTGCCAGCTCACCAGAACAGGGGGCTAATGAGCAGTTCTTC
>TRBV25-1|TRBD2|-|TRBJ2-1
CASSQTRRGSPNEQFF
TGTGCCAGCAGCCAAACCCGGCGGGGGTCTCCCAATGAGCAGTTCTTC
>TRBV5-1|TRBD2|-|TRBJ2-1
CASSLDKLAGGYNEQFF
TGCGCCAGCAGCTTGGACAAACTAGCGGGGGGCTACAATGAGCAGTTCTTC
>TRBV6-5|TRBD1|once|TRBJ2-1
CASSGGQGTFF
TGTGCCAGCAGCGGCGGACAGGGGACGTTCTTC
>TRBV6-6|TRBD1|-|TRBJ1-4
CASSYSKQGAQEKLFF
TGTGCCAGCAGTTACTCGAAGCAGGGGGCACAGGAAAAACTGTTTTTT
>TRBV9|TRBD1|-|TRBJ2-4
CASSVGTGWDIQYF
TGTGCCAGCAGCGTAGGGACAGGGTGGGACATTCAGTACTTC
>TRBV11-2|TRBD2|-|TRBJ2-7
CASSFPGVAGSSYEQYF
TGTGCCAGCAGCTTCCCCGGGGTAGCGGGGAGCTCCTACGAGCAGTACTTC
>TRBV27|-|-|TRBJ1-2
CASSLSGLDGYTF
TGTGCCAGCAGTTTATCAGGGCTAGATGGCTACACCTTC
>TRBV5-1|-|-|TRBJ1-2
CASRSGTGPLVRYTF
TGCGCCAGCAGATCGGGAACAGGGCCGCTTGTACGCTACACCTTC
>TRBV6-6|TRBD1|-|TRBJ1-5
CASSYSRQGESQHF
TGTGCCAGCAGTTACTCCCGACAGGGGGAGTCCCAGCATTTT
>TRBV4-1|-|-|TRBJ1-2
CASSQVLSYTGYTF
TGCGCCAGCAGCCAAGTCCTGTCCTACACGGGCTACACCTTC
>TRBV28|-|-|TRBJ1-2
CASRGHANYGYTF
TGTGCCAGCCGCGGCCATGCTAACTATGGCTACACCTTC
>TRBV28|TRBD2|once|TRBJ2-1
CATSGRRPLDEQFF
TGTGCCACTAGCGGGAGGAGGCCTTTGGATGAGCAGTTCTTC
>TRBV10-3|-|-|TRBJ1-1
CAIEGGGGTFF
TGTGCCATCGAGGGGGGCGGGGGCACTTTCTTT
>TRBV18|TRBD2|-|TRBJ2-1
CASSPTSAGEQFF
TGTGCCAGCTCACCGACTAGCGCGGGTGAGCAGTTCTTC
>TRBV28|TRBD1|-|TRBJ1-2
CASSRDRVSGYTF
TGTGCCAGCAGTCGGGACAGGGTGTCCGGCTACACCTTC
>TRBV7-3|TRBD2|-|TRBJ2-2
CASGLAGAGTGELFF
TGTGCCAGCGGACTAGCGGGGGCGGGCACCGGGGAGCTGTTTTTT
>TRBV6-1|-|-|TRBJ2-7
CASSEIPPYEQYF
TGTGCCAGCAGTGAAATCCCCCCCTACGAGCAGTACTTC
>TRBV27|-|-|TRBJ2-1
CASSPQRPGTHNEQFF
TGTGCCAGCAGCCCACAGCGGCCCGGGACCCACAATGAGCAGTTCTTC
>TRBV5-4|-|-|TRBJ2-5
CASSLRTVQETQYF
TGTGCCAGCAGCCTTCGGACCGTCCAGGAGACCCAGTACTTC
>TRBV6-6|-|-|TRBJ1-2
CASSYATAGRNYGYTF
TGTGCCAGCAGTTACGCGACCGCAGGTCGAAACTATGGCTACACCTTC
>TRBV23-1|TRBD1|-|TRBJ1-1
CASRQRQGKAFF
TGCGCCAGCAGGCAGAGACAGGGGAAAGCTTTCTTT
>TRBV30|-|-|TRBJ1-2
CAWSPNYGYTF
TGTGCCTGGTCACCGAACTATGGCTACACCTTC
>TRBV25-1|-|once|TRBJ1-5
CASSGGGGLSNQPQHF
TGTGCCAGCAGTGGAGGGGGAGGGCTGAGCAATCAGCCCCAGCATTTT
>TRBV30|-|-|TRBJ2-2
CACSIWDGTGELFF
TGTGCCTGCTCTATATGGGACGGCACCGGGGAGCTGTTTTTT
>TRBV6-6|-|once|TRBJ2-5
CASSSPRGGQETQYF
TGTGCCAGCAGTTCCCCCCGAGGCGGCCAAGAGACCCAGTACTTC
>TRBV7-3|-|few|TRBJ2-2
CAASDPNTGELFF
TGTGCCGCCTCGGACCCGAACACCGGGGAGCTGTTTTTT
>TRBV25-1|-|-|TRBJ2-7
CASSEWWGDSEQYF
TGTGCCAGCAGTGAATGGTGGGGGGATTCCGAGCAGTACTTC
>TRBV6-5|-|-|TRBJ2-3
CASRSLGTDTQYF
TGTGCCAGCAGGTCCCTGGGCACAGATACGCAGTATTTT
>TRBV6-5|-|-|TRBJ1-5
CASSLARESNQPQHF
TGTGCCAGCAGCCTCGCCCGGGAGAGCAATCAGCCCCAGCATTTT
>TRBV5-1|-|-|TRBJ1-4
CASSGLGATNEKLFF
TGCGCCAGCAGCGGGTTGGGCGCAACTAATGAAAAACTGTTTTTT
>TRBV6-6|-|-|TRBJ2-3
CASSPLGRTDTQYF
TGTGCCAGCAGTCCCTTGGGGCGCACAGATACGCAGTATTTT
>TRBV10-2|-|-|TRBJ2-7
CASSESSGLAYEQYF
TGCGCCAGCAGTGAGTCTAGCGGCCTTGCCTACGAGCAGTACTTC